The 8 T cell receptor beta chains below were found in one sample sequenced in a study of cytomegalovirus exposure and HLA in healthy donors. Amplification used 60 Vbeta primers and 13 Jbeta primers. Sequenced by immunoSEQ multiplex PCR; TCRdb stores in-frame clones only, minus some. The sample gives over 100,000 clones, 75% to 85% of which show up once; around 1.3% is in the top ten. Sequenced material: PBMCs. These receptors came from a woman between 35 and 50 years old in good health and CMV-seronegative.

The gene calls are TRBV4-3 and TRBJ1-4; unclear D gene. Between the trimmed V and J ends, which lost 0 bases and 8 bases, there was a span of 16 bases. CDR1 LGHNA and CDR2 YSLEER come from the germline V gene. The CDR3 runs to 16 residues. The CDR3 region has the DNA TGCGCCAGCAGCCAAGAAAGTGGGAGGCCCCGGGAAAAACTGTTTTTT. Translating gives CASSQESGRPREKLFF.

The V and J genes are TRBV6-5 and TRBJ1-1; TRBD1 matches at 12 bases. Looked up from germline, CDR1 is MNHEY and CDR2 is SVGAGI. The J segment lost 7 bases and the V segment lost 6 bases, leaving 6 bases of the junction unmatched. The CDR3 runs to 14 residues. The CDR3 region has the DNA TGTGCCAGCAGAGGCCGGGACAGGGGGCTTGAAGCTTTCTTT. Residues: CASRGRDRGLEAFF.

The V gene is TRBV5-4, the J gene TRBJ1-4; TRBD1 might be the D (5 bases). Germline assignment: CDR1 SGHNT and CDR2 YYREEE (reference sequence). Trimming stripped 2 bases from V and 4 bases from J, with 12 bases between. The CDR3 length is 15 residues. In DNA, the CDR3 is TGTGCCAGCAGCTTAAGTCACAGGAGTAATGAAAAACTGTTTTTT. Residues: CASSLSHRSNEKLFF. The full variable domain, in which reference TRBV5-4 and TRBJ1-4 provide the parts outside the CDR3, is ETGVTQSPTHLIKTRGQQVTLRCSSQSGHNTVSWYQQALGQGPQFIFQYYREEENGRGNFPPRFSGLQFPNYSSELNVNALELDDSALYLCASSLSHRSNEKLFFGSGTQLSVL.

The chain recombines TRBV6-1 with TRBJ1-2; possible D gene TRBD1, 6 bases. V lost 6 bases to trimming and J lost 0 bases, with 17 bases between them. The CDR3 runs to 16 residues. Germline lookup yields CDR1 MNHNS and CDR2 SASEGT. The CDR3 here is CASRERQGRTNYGYTF. DNA of the CDR3: TGTGCCAGCAGAGAACGGCAGGGGAGAACTAACTATGGCTACACCTTC.

The CDR3 spells CASSLADRHTEAFF. The CDR3 nucleotides read TGCGCCAGCAGCTTGGCCGACAGGCACACTGAAGCTTTCTTT. J is TRBJ1-1 and V is TRBV5-1; possibly TRBD1 for D (6 bases). This CDR3 is built from 14 residues. Trimming pared 0 bases from V and 3 bases from J, leaving 9 bases between. The germline gives CDR1 SGHRS, CDR2 YFSETQ.

This rearrangement joins TRBV9 to TRBJ2-3; D gene unclear. The length of the CDR3 is 16 residues. V dropped 0 bases and J dropped 1 base, with 12 bases sitting between them. CDR1 SGDLS and CDR2 YYNGEE come from the germline V gene. As DNA, the CDR3 is TGTGCCAGCAGCGTAGTAAGCCCGGCGGGCACAGATACGCAGTATTTT. This codes for CASSVVSPAGTDTQYF.

V usage is TRBV27 and J usage is TRBJ1-1; possibly TRBD1 for D (6 bases). In germline, CDR1 is MNHEY, CDR2 SMNVEV (reference sequence). V was shortened by 5 bases and J by 3 bases, with 19 bases between the two germline ends. CDR3 length: 16 amino acids. This chain's CDR3 is CASSPRGGMLYTEAFF. CDR3 coding DNA: TGTGCCAGCAGTCCGAGGGGGGGGATGTTGTACACTGAAGCTTTCTTT.

This chain joins TRBV29-1 and TRBJ2-6; D not certain. V gave up 5 bases and J gave up 0 bases, with 5 bases separating them. CDR3 length equals 13 residues. Germline V CDR1 and CDR2: SQVTM, ANQGSEA. The CDR3 DNA follows: TGCAGCGTTTCATCCTCTGGGGCCAACGTCCTGACTTTC. Its protein is CSVSSSGANVLTF.